Listed below are T cell receptor beta chains from one sample, sequenced in a study of blood T cell repertoires in COVID-19. TCRdb keeps only in-frame clones here, not all; method: immunoSEQ multiplex PCR. The table shows about 64,000 clones, with roughly 77% occurring only once. What was sequenced was peripheral blood. The origin of the receptors is a man aged 80 or over with acute or convalescent COVID-19. Each CDR3 is given with its conserved first and last residue. Each record gives: clone size, V gene, D gene, J gene, CDR3 DNA, CDR3 protein. The D gene is left open where the match is weak. Only part of the rows carry a size: once, few, many, or a class if the clone is expanded.

NA	TRBV6-5	TRBD1	TRBJ1-1	TGTGCCAGCAGCGCAGCCGGGACAGGAGACACGGGGGCTTTCTTT	CASSAAGTGDTGAFF
NA	TRBV2	TRBD1	TRBJ2-7	TGTGCCACCACGAGGGACAGGAGTTCCACCGAGCAGTACTTC	CATTRDRSSTEQYF
NA	TRBV2	TRBD2	TRBJ2-2	TGTGCCAGCAGCGACGTCTGGGGAGCGGGGGGGAGGACCGGGGAGCTGTTTTTT	CASSDVWGAGGRTGELFF
NA	TRBV11-1	NA	TRBJ1-1	TGTGCCAGCAGCCCACAGAGGAACACTGAAGCTTTCTTT	CASSPQRNTEAFF
once	TRBV2	TRBD1	TRBJ1-2	TGTGCCAGCCTTAGGACAGGGAATAGCTATGGCTACACCTTC	CASLRTGNSYGYTF
NA	TRBV10-3	NA	TRBJ1-2	TGTGCCATCAGTGAGTCTGGCTCGAACTATGGCTACACCTTC	CAISESGSNYGYTF
NA	TRBV5-1	TRBD1	TRBJ1-6	TGCGCCAGCAGCTTGGAGGGACAGGGACGCATTAATTCACCCCTCCACTTT	CASSLEGQGRINSPLHF
NA	TRBV1	NA	TRBJ1-5	TGCACCGGGCGGGATCAGCCCCAGCATTTT	CTGRDQPQHF
NA	TRBV18	TRBD1	TRBJ2-1	TGTGCCAGCTCTGCTACCGGGACAGGGGGCTACAATGAGCAGTTCTTC	CASSATGTGGYNEQFF
once	TRBV3-1/TRBV3-2	TRBD1	TRBJ1-2	TGTGCCAGCAGCCCCCGGGACAGAGAGGGCTACACCTTC	CASSPRDREGYTF